The T cell receptor (beta chain) under discussion was sequenced for a study of blood T cell repertoires in COVID-19. At the level of the study: The United States, Italy and Spain supplied acute and convalescent COVID-19 samples. Nucleic acid was either cDNA or gDNA, and it came from T cells, B-cell-depleted T cells, or PBMCs.

Authors' processing steps: Estimation of nucleated cell counts was performed using reference gene primer amplification. Sequenced by immunoSEQ multiplex PCR; TCRdb stores in-frame clones only, minus some. The DNA gave D and trimming, while V, J and clone size come from that table. The sample has roughly 250,000 clones, 70% to 90% seen once. The CDR3 loop spans 15 amino acids. The V segment lost 4 bases and the J segment 2 bases; nucleotides outside the gene matches: 5. Germline V gene data show CDR1 as SGHNT and CDR2 as YYREEE (reference sequence). The sequenced sample consisted of peripheral blood. This TCR derives from a middle-aged woman who had recovered from COVID-19. The chain links TRBV5-4 to TRBJ2-1; 8 bases map to TRBD1. CDR3 region: CASSPGQGAYNEQFF. The CDR3 bases are TGTGCCAGCAGCCCCGGACAGGGAGCCTACAATGAGCAGTTCTTC.